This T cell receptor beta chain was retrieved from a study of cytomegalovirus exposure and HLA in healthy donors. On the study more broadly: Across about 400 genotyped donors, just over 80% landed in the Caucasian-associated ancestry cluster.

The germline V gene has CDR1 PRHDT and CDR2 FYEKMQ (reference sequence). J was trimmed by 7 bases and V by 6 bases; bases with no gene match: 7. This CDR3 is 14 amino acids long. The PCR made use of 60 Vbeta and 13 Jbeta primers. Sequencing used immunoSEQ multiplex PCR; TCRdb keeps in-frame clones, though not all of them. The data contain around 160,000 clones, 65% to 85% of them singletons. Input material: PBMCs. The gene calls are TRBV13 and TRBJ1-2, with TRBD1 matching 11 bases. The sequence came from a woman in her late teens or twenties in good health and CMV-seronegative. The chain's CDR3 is CASSQGQGAIGYTF. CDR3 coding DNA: TGTGCCAGCAGTCAAGGACAGGGGGCAATTGGCTACACCTTC. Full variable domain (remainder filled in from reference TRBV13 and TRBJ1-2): AAGVIQSPRHLIKEKRETATLKCYPIPRHDTVYWYQQGPGQDPQFLISFYEKMQSDKGSIPDRFSAQQFSDYHSELNMSSLELGDSALYFCASSQGQGAIGYTFGSGTRLTVV.